This T cell receptor (beta chain) was retrieved from a study of metastatic and nonmetastatic thyroid tumors. Study in general: Malignant and benign thyroid patients had repertoires compared in peripheral blood and tumor or nodule tissue.

The V gene end was trimmed by 0 bases and the J gene end by 4 bases; junction bases not matched to a gene: 2. CDR1 is LGHDT and CDR2 is YNNKEL in the germline V gene (reference sequence). The CDR3 consists of 15 residues. The table lists this clone with many counts. Other DNA sequences of this sample code for an identical CDR3. Ahead of thyroid surgery, no patient had received treatment of any kind. In the authors' methods: The distant-metastasis classifier for papillary thyroid cancer was built from CDR3 differences across clinicopathological groups. TCRdb reanalyzed the PCR reads via MiXCR. The V and J calls, along with clone size, are taken from TCRdb and not from the paper's own processing. The sample lists about 69,000 clones; approximately 15% were seen once.

The source material was blood. V usage is TRBV3-1 and J usage is TRBJ2-1; 8 bases line up with TRBD2. This sequence was found in a male donor with papillary thyroid cancer or a benign thyroid nodule (not recorded which). Some clones in this sample may be carry-over from other donors' samples. The CDR3 here is CASSQDREGYNEQFF. In DNA, the CDR3 is TGTGCCAGCAGCCAAGATCGGGAGGGGTACAATGAGCAGTTCTTC.